The 22 T cell receptor beta chains below all came from one sample that was sequenced in a study of T cells in Graves' hyperthyroidism and ophthalmopathy. TCR beta CDR3 region amplification was performed from RNA transcripts. First-round RT-PCR of the TCR CDR3 relied on the HTBI primer set. TCRdb re-called the multiplex PCR reads with MiXCR, one entry per CDR3 protein. The sample lists under 350,000 distinct CDR3 sequences, approximately 18% seen once, with approximately 49% in the top ten. The sample was blood. Receptor source: a woman aged 50 to 60 with Graves' hyperthyroidism.

CDR3 region: CAGRETRDSNEKLFF. The CDR3 DNA follows: TGTGCCGGAAGAGAGACCCGGGACAGCAATGAAAAACTGTTTTTT. V usage is TRBV27 and J usage is TRBJ1-4, with 7 bases that match TRBD1. This CDR3 contains 15 residues. The V gene end was trimmed by 11 bases and the J gene end by 5 bases; junction bases not matched to a gene: 14. The V gene's germline CDR1 is MNHEY and CDR2 SMNVEV (reference sequence).

This chain joins TRBV15 and TRBJ1-4; no reliable D call. V lost 0 bases to trimming and J lost 5 bases, with 10 bases between them. The CDR3 consists of 15 residues. Per germline, CDR1 LNHNV and CDR2 YYDKDF (reference sequence). CDR3 nucleotide sequence: TGTGCCACCAGCAGAGATCGGTTGCGAAATGAAAAACTGTTTTTT. Translated: CATSRDRLRNEKLFF.

The chain links TRBV5-8 to TRBJ1-2, with D perhaps TRBD1 (5 bases). CDR3 length: 14 residues. Germline-derived CDR1 and CDR2 are SGHTS and YDEGEE. Deletions cut 4 bases from V and 6 bases from J, with 16 bases between. The CDR3 region has the DNA TGTGCCAGCAGCCCCCTCGCAGGGATTCATGGCTACACCTTC. Translation gives CASSPLAGIHGYTF.

This clonotype came up a few times. The CDR3 here is CASSQGTGNEYGYTF. The CDR3 DNA reads as TGTGCCAGCAGCCAAGGGACAGGGAATGAATATGGCTACACCTTC. The chain couples TRBV7-9 to TRBJ1-2; 9 nucleotides agree with TRBD1. V trimming: 5 bases; J trimming: 5 bases; junction bases outside the gene matches: 9. The CDR3 loop spans 15 amino acids. Germline CDR1 reads SEHNR; CDR2 reads FQNEAQ (reference sequence).

The V and J genes are TRBV5-1 and TRBJ2-2; the match to TRBD2 covers 9 bases. V trimming: 7 bases; J trimming: 5 bases; junction bases outside the gene matches: 15. CDR1 SGHRS and CDR2 YFSETQ come from the germline V gene. The CDR3 totals 17 residues. Written as DNA, the CDR3 is TGCGCCAGCGGACTCCGAGCGGGAGGAGGAGAGACCGGGGAGCTGTTTTTT. Protein: CASGLRAGGGETGELFF.

This chain joins TRBV6-1 and TRBJ2-2; weak D call: TRBD1 (5 bases). Per germline, CDR1 MNHNS and CDR2 SASEGT. CDR3 size: 16 residues. V was trimmed by 4 bases and J by 1 base, leaving 13 bases between them. The CDR3, as DNA: TGTGCCAGCAGTGCCCCTGGGGCGGAGAACACCGGGGAGCTGTTTTTT. Translation gives CASSAPGAENTGELFF.

The chain recombines TRBV20-1 with TRBJ2-1; 9 bases are shared with TRBD2. Trimming removed 0 bases from V and 7 bases from J; junction bases left unmatched: 10. Per the germline V gene, CDR1 is DFQATT and CDR2 is SNEGSKA (reference sequence). There are 16 residues in the CDR3. CDR3 DNA: TGCAGTGCTAGAGATCCCCTAGCGGGACCGTGGAATGAGCAGTTCTTC. Encoded protein: CSARDPLAGPWNEQFF.

This clonotype came up many times. The chain links TRBV20-1 to TRBJ1-1; D is uncertain. Germline CDR1 and CDR2: DFQATT and SNEGSKA (reference sequence). With 2 bases removed from V and 2 bases from J, the gap between germline ends came to 15 bases. CDR3 size: 15 residues. The chain's CDR3 is CSARPDYTENTEAFF. The CDR3 region has the DNA TGCAGTGCTAGACCGGACTATACCGAAAACACTGAAGCTTTCTTT.

This clonotype was detected many times. This chain joins TRBV20-1 and TRBJ2-1; D is possibly TRBD2 (5 bases). The germline V gene has CDR1 DFQATT and CDR2 SNEGSKA (reference sequence). The ends were cut back, 6 bases at V and 8 bases at J, with 11 bases in the middle. The CDR3 loop spans 11 amino acids. CDR3: CSALRDYEQFF. DNA for the CDR3: TGCAGTGCCCTACGGGATTATGAGCAGTTCTTC.

This clonotype came up a few times. This rearrangement joins TRBV28 to TRBJ2-1; D uncertain. Looked up from germline, CDR1 is MDHEN and CDR2 is SYDVKM. This CDR3 region has 16 residues. V lost 2 bases and J 2 bases, leaving 13 bases between the germline ends. In nucleotides, the CDR3 is TGTGCCAGCAGTTTACCCGATGCTGGGGCCTACAATGAGCAGTTCTTC. Translation gives CASSLPDAGAYNEQFF.

This clonotype turned up a few times. The rearrangement uses TRBV10-1 and TRBJ2-3; possibly TRBD1 or TRBD2 for D (5 bases each). Trimming stripped 11 bases from V and 3 bases from J, with 12 bases between. The CDR3 loop spans 12 amino acids. CDR1 WNHNN and CDR2 SYGVQD come from the germline V gene (reference sequence). The CDR3: CAGCEGTDTQYF. For the CDR3, the DNA is TGCGCCGGGTGCGAGGGGACAGATACGCAGTATTTT.

The V call is TRBV9, the J call TRBJ2-1; 12 bases align to TRBD2. CDR1 and CDR2 (germline): SGDLS, YYNGEE. The CDR3 is made up of 16 amino acids. J lost 7 bases, V lost 4 bases, and 9 bases had no gene match. In nucleotides, the CDR3 is TGTGCCAGCAGCACGTCCCTAGCGGGAGGGGGGAATGAGCAGTTCTTC. Amino acids: CASSTSLAGGGNEQFF.

This chain joins TRBV20-1 and TRBJ1-2; no clear D gene. From germline, CDR1 is DFQATT and CDR2 SNEGSKA (reference sequence). CDR3 length equals 9 residues. The V end lost 6 bases, the J end lost 7 bases, and 6 bases lay between the germline ends. This CDR3 is CSAAGGYTF. The CDR3 bases are TGCAGTGCGGCGGGTGGCTACACCTTC.

As to this clonotype: This may be a read error, as it is one base from a much larger clone. This chain connects TRBV12-3 or TRBV12-4 to TRBJ2-1; D not certain. This CDR3 has 14 residues. With 6 bases removed from V and 8 bases from J, the gap between germline ends came to 17 bases. The CDR3 spells CASSQTAADDEQFF. The CDR3 coding sequence is TGTGCCAGCAGCCAGACGGCGGCGGACGATGAGCAGTTCTTC.

This chain links TRBV2 with TRBJ2-3, with TRBD2 matching 15 bases. The CDR3 has 17 amino acids. The germline CDR1 and CDR2 sequences are SNHLY and FYNNEI. Trimming at V came to 6 bases and at J to 1 base, leaving 5 bases not matched to a gene. The CDR3 here is CASSGLAGGRGTDTQYF. CDR3 nucleotides: TGTGCCAGCAGCGGACTAGCGGGGGGGCGGGGCACAGATACGCAGTATTTT.

The chain uses TRBV15 and TRBJ2-1; D is undetermined. Deletions cut 0 bases from V and 8 bases from J, with 5 bases between. Germline V gene sequence: CDR1 LNHNV, CDR2 YYDKDF (reference sequence). This CDR3 has 12 residues. As DNA, the CDR3 is TGTGCCACCAGCAGAGATCAGGATGAGCAGTTCTTC. Protein sequence: CATSRDQDEQFF.

This clonotype has a handful of counts. The chain has TRBV20-1 and TRBJ1-1; no reliable D call. Germline V gives CDR1 DFQATT, CDR2 SNEGSKA (reference sequence). Trimming cost V 2 bases and J 3 bases, with 4 bases left between them. The length of the CDR3 is 11 residues. CDR3 residues: CSARRDTEAFF. CDR3 in DNA: TGCAGTGCTAGACGGGACACTGAAGCTTTCTTT.

This clonotype was found a few times. This chain links TRBV24-1 with TRBJ1-2; D remains ambiguous. The CDR3 runs to 12 residues. V was trimmed by 3 bases and J by 8 bases, leaving 9 bases between them. Germline loops: CDR1 KGHDR, CDR2 SFDVKD. CDR3 sequence reads: CATSDGGRGYTF. In DNA, the CDR3 is TGTGCCACCAGTGATGGCGGACGCGGCTACACCTTC.

This clonotype was counted only a few times. This chain joins TRBV2 and TRBJ2-7; tentative D call: TRBD2 (5 bases). Deletions cut 6 bases from V and 3 bases from J, with 15 bases between. The germline V gene has CDR1 SNHLY and CDR2 FYNNEI. This CDR3 has 14 residues. DNA for the CDR3: TGTGCCAGCAGCTATGGACGGGGTAACTACGAGCAGTACGTC. As protein: CASSYGRGNYEQYV.

The chain links TRBV20-1 to TRBJ2-3, with TRBD2 matching over 9 bases. CDR3 size: 14 residues. J gave up 4 bases and V 3 bases, and 5 bases lay outside the gene matches. Germline V gene sequence: CDR1 DFQATT, CDR2 SNEGSKA (reference sequence). This CDR3 reads CSASAREGADTQYF. CDR3 nucleotides: TGCAGTGCTAGTGCGCGGGAGGGCGCAGATACGCAGTATTTT.

The CDR3: CASTIQVGGETQYF. The DNA of the CDR3 is TGTGCCAGCACCATTCAAGTGGGCGGAGAGACCCAGTACTTC. The rearrangement joins TRBV5-6 to TRBJ2-5; D gene uncertain. Germline CDR1 SGHDT, CDR2 YYEEEE. CDR3 size: 14 residues. V lost 6 bases and J lost 4, with 16 bases in between. Variable domain in full (rest from reference TRBV5-6 and TRBJ2-5): DAGVTQSPTHLIKTRGQQVTLRCSPKSGHDTVSWYQQALGQGPQFIFQYYEEEERQRGNFPDRFSGHQFPNYSSELNVNALLLGDSALYLCASTIQVGGETQYFGPGTRLLVL.

V and J are TRBV29-1 and TRBJ2-7; D is ambiguous. The closer fit of TRBJ2-1 to the DNA end suggests the J call may be wrong. Germline V gene data show CDR1 as SQVTM and CDR2 as ANQGSEA. This CDR3 contains 12 residues. CDR3 residues: CSVVARAYEQFF. The CDR3 region has the DNA TGCAGCGTTGTTGCTAGGGCATACGAGCAGTTCTTC.